A selection of T cell receptor beta chains follows, all from one sample in a study of T-cell memory formation after mild COVID-19. TCRdb used MiXCR to reprocess the 5' RACE reads, holding one entry per CDR3 protein. The data hold a few hundred thousand distinct CDR3 sequences, with about 20% observed a single time. Sequencing used PBMCs or a T cell subset sorted from them (not recorded which). Every receptor here comes from a young man who had mild COVID-19 (a few samples of this study predate the infection). Cell type and time point are not known. Both conserved end residues are part of each CDR3. The D gene is left open where the match is weak. Rows give clone size only sometimes, using once, few, many, or a class for an expanded clone.

TGTGCCAGCAGTTTCGGTTTGAACACTGAAGCTTTCTTT | CASSFGLNTEAFF | TRBJ1-1 | - | TRBV12-3/TRBV12-4 | -
TGTGCCAGCAGCCCAGGCTTGGGGCTCTATGGCTACACCTTC | CASSPGLGLYGYTF | TRBJ1-2 | - | TRBV7-2 | medium-sized
TGTGCCAGCAGCTTAGATCTGGGGACAGGTGCTTTCTTT | CASSLDLGTGAFF | TRBJ1-1 | TRBD1 | TRBV11-2 | -
TGTGCCAGCATTAACGACAGAGACGGACCCGGGGAGCTGTTTTTT | CASINDRDGPGELFF | TRBJ2-2 | - | TRBV7-9 | few
TGTGCCAGCAGCGTAGCGGGACAGGGGTTTAATGAGCAGTTCTTC | CASSVAGQGFNEQFF | TRBJ2-1 | TRBD1 | TRBV9 | few
TGTGCCGGAGGGACAGCCAACACCGGGGAGCTGTTTTTT | CAGGTANTGELFF | TRBJ2-2 | - | TRBV6-1 | -
TGCAGTGCCATAGACGAGGTGGGGGCTGAAGCTTTCTTT | CSAIDEVGAEAFF | TRBJ1-1 | - | TRBV20-1 | -
TGTGCCAGCAGCTCCACCGCGGGACTAGCGGGGGGTACCCCAGATACGCAGTATTTT | CASSSTAGLAGGTPDTQYF | TRBJ2-3 | TRBD2 | TRBV7-9 | few
TGCGCCAGCAGCGAGAAGACAGGGATGGACACTGAAGCTTTCTTT | CASSEKTGMDTEAFF | TRBJ1-1 | TRBD1 | TRBV5-1 | many
TGCAGTGCCCCCCGACTAGCGGTTTTCACAGATACGCAGTATTTT | CSAPRLAVFTDTQYF | TRBJ2-3 | TRBD2 | TRBV20-1 | -
TGTGCCAGCAGCCAAGATGCAGACGGGGGGTTCAATGAGCAGTTCTTC | CASSQDADGGFNEQFF | TRBJ2-1 | TRBD2 | TRBV4-2 | many
TGTGCTAGTGGCTCGGCCACTACTGAGCAGTTCTTC | CASGSATTEQFF | TRBJ2-1 | - | TRBV12-5 | many
TGTGCCAGCAGTTTTACTCGGTCCGGGGAGCTGTTTTTT | CASSFTRSGELFF | TRBJ2-2 | - | TRBV12-3/TRBV12-4 | -
TGTGCCAGCAGCCGAACCTCCGGCGCGATTACAGATACGCAGTATTTT | CASSRTSGAITDTQYF | TRBJ2-3 | - | TRBV11-3 | few
TGTGCCAGCAGTGATCGGGACTTCCAAGAGACCCAGTACTTC | CASSDRDFQETQYF | TRBJ2-5 | - | TRBV6-1 | -
TGTGCCACCTCTAGCGGGGGGGCCAATGAGCAGTTCTTC | CATSSGGANEQFF | TRBJ2-1 | TRBD2 | TRBV7-6 | -
TGTGCCAGCAGCTACGAAGAGACCCAGTACTTC | CASSYEETQYF | TRBJ2-5 | - | TRBV7-9 | many
TGTGCCAGCAGTTACTCAGGGACAGGGAGAAATGAGCAGTTCTTC | CASSYSGTGRNEQFF | TRBJ2-1 | TRBD1 | TRBV6-5 | -
TGTGCCAGCAGTTACGGGGCGTTCCCTGGAAACACCATATATTTT | CASSYGAFPGNTIYF | TRBJ1-3 | - | TRBV6-5 | -
TGCGCCAGCAGCTTGGTTCAGGACACTGAAGCTTTCTTT | CASSLVQDTEAFF | TRBJ1-1 | - | TRBV5-1 | few
TGTGCCAGCAGCGACAAGTCGACGAACACCGGGGAGCTGTTTTTT | CASSDKSTNTGELFF | TRBJ2-2 | - | TRBV7-8 | few
TGTGCCAGCAGCTTACCGGGACTAGCGGGGCCGGAGCAGTTCTTC | CASSLPGLAGPEQFF | TRBJ2-1 | TRBD2 | TRBV13 | few
TGCAGTGCAAATCGACAGGGGGGCACAGATACGCAGTATTTT | CSANRQGGTDTQYF | TRBJ2-3 | TRBD1 | TRBV20-1 | few
TGCAGTGTTCAACAGGGGGTCGCGACCTACGAGCAGTACTTC | CSVQQGVATYEQYF | TRBJ2-7 | TRBD1 | TRBV20-1 | -
TGTGCCAGCAGCCCCTCAGGGGATCTGGTCGAAAAACTGTTTTTT | CASSPSGDLVEKLFF | TRBJ1-4 | - | TRBV7-2 | few
TGTGCCACCAGCAGGGGGGGGGGAGCAATAGATACGCAGTATTTT | CATSRGGGAIDTQYF | TRBJ2-3 | TRBD2 | TRBV15 | -
TGTGCCAGCAGCCCAGGATACGGACGTCCTTCAAGTGAGCAGTTCTTC | CASSPGYGRPSSEQFF | TRBJ2-1 | - | TRBV7-6 | -
TGCGCCAGCAGCCAAGATCCGGGGAGCACCGGGGAGCTGTTTTTT | CASSQDPGSTGELFF | TRBJ2-2 | - | TRBV4-3 | few
TGCGCCAGCAGCCAAGACCCTAGCGGGGGGGCCTACGAGCAGTACTTC | CASSQDPSGGAYEQYF | TRBJ2-7 | TRBD2 | TRBV4-1 | -
TGTGCCAGCAGCTTCTCTCTAGGGTGGGACCTGGAGACCCAGTACTTC | CASSFSLGWDLETQYF | TRBJ2-5 | - | TRBV7-2 | -
TGTGCCAGCAGCTTACTGGGACGGTTCTATGAGACCCAGTACTTC | CASSLLGRFYETQYF | TRBJ2-5 | - | TRBV11-2 | -
TGCGCCAGCAGCCCACCGGACAGAGCTGACGGCGAGCAGTACTTC | CASSPPDRADGEQYF | TRBJ2-7 | - | TRBV5-1 | -